Following are 29 T cell receptor beta chains from one sample sequenced in a study of T cell clones after liver transplantation. Assay used: immunoSEQ multiplex PCR; TCRdb lists only in-frame clones, some missing. The sample consists of tens of thousands of clones, around 80% of them appearing once. The sample consisted of CD4+ T cells from blood, taken 48 months after liver transplant. Receptor source: a human patient who received a liver transplant. A subset of T cells may come from the graft donor.

The chain combines TRBV10-3 with TRBJ1-2; TRBD1 is a possible D gene (6 bases). CDR1 and CDR2 (germline): ENHRY, SYGVKD. The CDR3 spans 14 residues. The V end lost 10 bases, the J end lost 2 bases, and 17 bases lay between the germline ends. In nucleotides, the CDR3 is TGTGCCACGACAGGTGATACTAGGAACTATGGCTACACCTTC. This translates into CATTGDTRNYGYTF.

The rearrangement joins TRBV19 to TRBJ2-2; D possibly uses TRBD1 or TRBD2 (5 bases each). The CDR3 sequence is 14 residues long. Trimming removed 7 bases from V and 1 base from J, with 10 bases in between. Per germline, CDR1 LNHDA and CDR2 SQIVND (reference sequence). CDR3: CASNPGRNTGELFF. In nucleotides, the CDR3 is TGTGCCAGTAATCCGGGGCGGAACACCGGGGAGCTGTTTTTT.

The chain recombines TRBV2 with TRBJ2-5; 7 bases match TRBD1. Losses at the gene ends were 5 bases for V and 5 bases for J; bases not matched to a gene: 11. Germline CDR1 SNHLY, CDR2 FYNNEI. This CDR3 has 15 amino acids. The DNA of the CDR3 is TGTGCCAGCAGTATCAACAGGGGTTCTGGGGAGACCCAGTACTTC. Translation: CASSINRGSGETQYF. Variable domain in full (rest from reference TRBV2 and TRBJ2-5): EPEVTQTPSHQVTQMGQEVILRCVPISNHLYFYWYRQILGQKVEFLVSFYNNEISEKSEIFDDQFSVERPDGSNFTLKIRSTKLEDSAMYFCASSINRGSGETQYFGPGTRLLVL.

The CDR3 loop reads CASSTEDRGRTEAFF. CDR3 in DNA: TGTGCCAGCAGCACAGAAGACAGGGGGAGGACTGAAGCTTTCTTT. The chain joins TRBV7-9 to TRBJ1-1; 9 nucleotides agree with TRBD1. Germline V CDR1 and CDR2: SEHNR, FQNEAQ (reference sequence). V shed 5 bases and J 5 bases; nucleotides not matched to a gene: 9. This CDR3 comprises 15 residues.

V gene TRBV6-1 combines with J gene TRBJ2-7; D unclear. V was cut by 2 bases and J by 7 bases, with 9 bases left in between. There are 12 residues in the CDR3. Germline V gene data show CDR1 as MNHNS and CDR2 as SASEGT. The CDR3 is CASSERPPEQYF. CDR3 nucleotide sequence: TGTGCCAGCAGTGAAAGACCCCCGGAGCAGTACTTC.

The chain employs TRBV5-1 and TRBJ2-1; D could derive from TRBD1 or TRBD2 (5 bases each). V shed 2 bases and J shed 8 bases, with 8 bases lying between them. Germline loops: CDR1 SGHRS, CDR2 YFSETQ. CDR3 size: 12 residues. The CDR3 protein is CASSLLGDEQFF. CDR3 sequence (DNA): TGCGCCAGCAGCTTATTGGGGGATGAGCAGTTCTTC.

The rearrangement uses TRBV7-2 and TRBJ1-6; unclear D gene. Germline V gene lookup returns CDR1 SGHTA and CDR2 FQGNSA. V was pared by 5 bases and J by 6 bases, with 17 bases between. The CDR3 runs 16 residues. The CDR3 bases are TGTGCCAGCAGCCCAATCACCCAAGCGCCTAATTCACCCCTCCACTTT. It translates to CASSPITQAPNSPLHF.

The chain combines TRBV11-2 with TRBJ2-2; D may be TRBD2 (6 bases). V shed 5 bases and J shed 4 bases, with 14 bases lying between them. This CDR3 is built from 15 residues. CDR1 is SGHAT, CDR2 FQNNGV, per germline. The CDR3 reads CASSGRDGFTGELFF. CDR3 nucleotide sequence: TGTGCCAGCAGCGGGCGGGACGGCTTCACCGGGGAGCTGTTTTTT.

Regarding this clone: The junction departs from the called germline gene at one end, perhaps through a read error. The chain is built from TRBV7-7 and TRBJ2-7; TRBD2 matches at 13 bases. This CDR3 contains 16 residues. Germline assignment: CDR1 SSHAT and CDR2 FNYEAQ (reference sequence). CDR3 coding DNA: TGTGCTAGCAGCCTCAGACTAGCGGGAGGCCCTAGCGAGCAGTACTTC. It encodes CASSLRLAGGPSEQYF.

The chain is built from TRBV27 and TRBJ2-5; perhaps TRBD1 as D (6 bases). The V gene lost 3 bases and the J gene lost 5 bases, with 10 bases spanning the gap. Germline lookup yields CDR1 MNHEY and CDR2 SMNVEV (reference sequence). The CDR3 is 13 residues long. The DNA for the CDR3 is TGTGCCAGCAGTTTTAGAGGGGGTGAGACCCAGTACTTC. Protein: CASSFRGGETQYF.

The chain carries TRBV4-1 and TRBJ2-3; D call uncertain. CDR1 and CDR2 from the germline V gene are MGHRA and YSYEKL. V dropped 1 base and J dropped 2 bases, with 10 bases sitting between them. The CDR3 is 15 residues long. The CDR3, as DNA: TGCGCCAGCAGCCAAGTTGCTCACTCCACAGATACGCAGTATTTT. Translated, it gives CASSQVAHSTDTQYF.

The J gene is TRBJ2-1, the V gene TRBV7-8, with D maybe TRBD2 (6 bases). V was clipped by 5 bases and J by 5 bases, with 16 bases between them. The germline V gene has CDR1 SGHVS and CDR2 FQNEAQ. The CDR3 has 15 amino acids. The CDR3 DNA is TGTGCCAGCAGCATAGAGCGTACTAGCAACAATGAGCAGTTCTTC. It is translated as CASSIERTSNNEQFF.

V usage is TRBV30 and J usage is TRBJ1-1; D is unclear. The CDR3 is 13 amino acids. Germline values: CDR1 GTSNPN, CDR2 SVGIG (reference sequence). Trimming removed 7 bases from V and 3 bases from J, with 15 bases in between. Written as DNA, the CDR3 is TGTGCCTACCGGAAAAGGCTAGACACTGAAGCTTTCTTT. Translation gives CAYRKRLDTEAFF.

The V call is TRBV18, the J call TRBJ1-5; D is perhaps TRBD1 (6 bases). The CDR3 contains 17 residues. The V end was cut by 0 bases, the J end by 0 bases, with 12 bases between. Germline V gene sequence: CDR1 KGHSH, CDR2 LQKENI. CDR3 in DNA: TGTGCCAGCTCACCACCGGGCAGGGGCAATAGCAATCAGCCCCAGCATTTT. It is translated as CASSPPGRGNSNQPQHF.

This clone was picked up one time. The CDR3 loop reads CASRASRSTDTQYF. The CDR3 DNA follows: TGTGCCAGTCGAGCTAGTCGGAGCACAGATACGCAGTATTTT. This chain links TRBV7-9 with TRBJ2-3; D gene unclear. Germline V gene sequence: CDR1 SEHNR, CDR2 FQNEAQ (reference sequence). This CDR3 has 14 amino acids. The V and J ends lost 9 bases and 0 bases respectively, with 13 bases between them.

This rearrangement joins TRBV6-5 to TRBJ2-5, with D possibly matching TRBD1 (6 bases). CDR3 length equals 14 residues. Germline V lookup: CDR1 MNHEY, CDR2 SVGAGI. V lost 5 bases, J lost 5 bases, and 15 bases lay in between. This chain's CDR3 is CASSAQGPVETQYF. As DNA, the CDR3 is TGTGCCAGCAGTGCACAGGGTCCAGTGGAGACCCAGTACTTC.

The chain joins TRBV2 to TRBJ1-5; D is ambiguous. The CDR3 totals 15 residues. Trimming left V 2 bases short and J 6 bases short, with 14 bases between. The germline gives CDR1 SNHLY, CDR2 FYNNEI. The CDR3: CASSERVRVGQPQHF. The DNA of the CDR3 is TGTGCCAGCAGTGAAAGGGTCCGGGTGGGTCAGCCCCAGCATTTT.

The rearrangement joins TRBV14 to TRBJ2-7; 15 bases match TRBD2. Germline CDR1 reads SGHDN; CDR2 reads FVKESK. The CDR3 runs 16 residues. V shed 3 bases and J 7 bases; nucleotides not matched to a gene: 7. This CDR3 reads CASSQGLAGGVWEQYF. The CDR3 DNA follows: TGTGCCAGCAGCCAGGGACTAGCGGGAGGTGTATGGGAGCAGTACTTC.

This clone was recorded only once. Other DNA sequences from this sample encode an identical CDR3 as well. The V gene is TRBV18, the J gene TRBJ2-6; D gene uncertain. Looked up from germline, CDR1 is KGHSH and CDR2 is LQKENI. This CDR3 contains 15 residues. V lost 2 bases to trimming and J lost 4 bases, with 9 bases between them. The DNA of the CDR3 is TGTGCCAGCTCACCAACCACTTCGGGGGCCAACGTCCTGACTTTC. Protein product: CASSPTTSGANVLTF. Full variable domain (missing parts from reference TRBV18 and TRBJ2-6): NAGVMQNPRHLVRRRGQEARLRCSPMKGHSHVYWYRQLPEEGLKFMVYLQKENIIDESGMPKERFSAEFPKEGPSILRIQQVVRGDSAAYFCASSPTTSGANVLTFGAGSRLTVL.

This clone was detected ten times or more. The chain recombines TRBV7-2 with TRBJ2-3, with 12 bases aligning to TRBD2. Germline assignment: CDR1 SGHTA and CDR2 FQGNSA. The CDR3 is 16 amino acids. Losses at the gene ends were 2 bases for V and 4 bases for J; bases not matched to a gene: 4. The chain's CDR3 is CASSLLSSGRADTQYF. The CDR3, as DNA: TGTGCCAGCAGCTTACTGTCTAGCGGGAGGGCAGATACGCAGTATTTT.

The V gene is TRBV6-5, the J gene TRBJ1-6; D is ambiguous. The germline V gene encodes CDR1 MNHEY and CDR2 SVGAGI. There are 14 residues in the CDR3. Trimming took off 2 bases at V and 7 bases at J, with 9 bases between the two ends. DNA of the CDR3: TGTGCCAGCAGTTACGCCGGGCTGAATTCACCCCTCCACTTT. Encoded protein: CASSYAGLNSPLHF.

The genes are TRBV5-5 and TRBJ2-3; 12 bases match TRBD2. Germline lookup yields CDR1 SGHKS and CDR2 YYEKEE (reference sequence). The V and J ends lost 4 bases and 5 bases, in that order; junction bases with no gene match: 17. CDR3 size: 19 residues. For the CDR3, the DNA is TGTGCCAGCAGCCTCCTCGGACTAGCGGGACGACGTCGCGGAGATACGCAGTATTTT. It is translated as CASSLLGLAGRRRGDTQYF.

The CDR3, as DNA: TGTGCCTGGAGTCCCGCTAATGAAAAACTGTTTTTT. As protein: CAWSPANEKLFF. The chain couples TRBV30 to TRBJ1-4, with unresolved D. With 2 bases removed from V and 3 bases from J, the gap between germline ends came to 4 bases. Germline values: CDR1 GTSNPN, CDR2 SVGIG (reference sequence). CDR3 length equals 12 residues.

With regard to this clone: This sample also contains other DNA sequences that code for the same CDR3. The rearrangement uses TRBV9 and TRBJ2-3, with D maybe TRBD2 (5 bases). Per germline, CDR1 SGDLS and CDR2 YYNGEE. V gave up 2 bases and J gave up 0 bases, with 7 bases separating them. CDR3 length equals 14 residues. The CDR3 loop reads CASSVTRSTDTQYF. The CDR3 DNA follows: TGTGCCAGCAGCGTTACTAGGAGCACAGATACGCAGTATTTT.

The chain recombines TRBV7-2 with TRBJ2-5, with D unclear. The germline V gene has CDR1 SGHTA and CDR2 FQGNSA. The CDR3 is made up of 16 amino acids. V was shortened by 1 base and J by 1 base, with 13 bases between the two germline ends. The CDR3 region has the DNA TGTGCCAGCAGCTTAGTCTCGACAACTGTCCAAGAGACCCAGTACTTC. Amino acids: CASSLVSTTVQETQYF.

The chain has TRBV4-1 and TRBJ2-2, with 8 bases identical to TRBD2. The CDR3 length is 15 residues. After removal of 8 bases from V and 1 base from J, the junction contained 6 bases not matched to a gene. CDR1 and CDR2 (germline): MGHRA, YSYEKL. The CDR3 DNA is TGCGCCAGCGCTAGGGCGGGGGGGAACACCGGGGAGCTGTTTTTT. As protein: CASARAGGNTGELFF.

The rearrangement joins TRBV7-9 to TRBJ2-7, with D perhaps TRBD1 or TRBD2 (5 bases each). Germline values: CDR1 SEHNR, CDR2 FQNEAQ (reference sequence). Trimming shortened V by 4 bases and J by 4 bases, and 14 bases separated the two germline ends. The CDR3 covers 14 residues. The CDR3 here is CASSYTTEGYEQYF. The CDR3 DNA reads as TGTGCCAGCAGCTATACTACTGAGGGGTACGAGCAGTACTTC.

V usage is TRBV27 and J usage is TRBJ2-7; D unresolved. Trimming shortened V by 2 bases and J by 5 bases, and 13 bases separated the two germline ends. The CDR3 is 14 residues long. Germline V gene lookup returns CDR1 MNHEY and CDR2 SMNVEV (reference sequence). The CDR3 loop is CASSLQGLPHEQYF. In nucleotides, the CDR3 is TGTGCCAGCAGTTTACAAGGCTTACCCCACGAGCAGTACTTC.

The table lists this clone with a few counts. J is TRBJ2-3 and V is TRBV5-1; no definite D call. The CDR3 contains 14 residues. With 0 bases removed from V and 2 bases from J, the gap between germline ends came to 7 bases. Germline lookup yields CDR1 SGHRS and CDR2 YFSETQ. For the CDR3, the DNA is TGCGCCAGCAGCTTGGGGGAAGACACAGATACGCAGTATTTT. As protein: CASSLGEDTDTQYF.